Each of the 23 T cell receptor beta chains below was sequenced from the same sample in a study of T cell responses to AZD1222 COVID-19 vaccine. Clones were sequenced by immunoSEQ multiplex PCR, and TCRdb holds only the in-frame ones, with some missing. The sample includes about 110,000 clones, around 87% of them seen just once. The input for sequencing was peripheral blood, taken 28 days after the second AZD1222 dose. The receptors here all came from an adult who received the AZD1222 COVID-19 vaccine.

A single count supports this clone. DNA for the CDR3: TGTGCCATCAGTGAAGGCGGGCTTGAAGCTTTCTTT. Protein sequence: CAISEGGLEAFF. This chain uses TRBV10-3 with TRBJ1-1; D not resolved. The V end lost 3 bases, the J end lost 7 bases, and 9 bases lay between the germline ends. CDR3 length: 12 amino acids. Germline lookup yields CDR1 ENHRY and CDR2 SYGVKD.

The CDR3 nucleotides are TGTGCCACCAGTGATGGGGGCACAGATACGCAGTATTTT. Protein sequence: CATSDGGTDTQYF. The chain recombines TRBV24-1 with TRBJ2-3; D not certain. The germline CDR1 and CDR2 sequences are KGHDR and SFDVKD. This CDR3 is built from 13 residues. Trimming took 3 bases from V and 1 from J, leaving 4 bases between them.

The chain joins TRBV6-5 to TRBJ2-2; tentative D call: TRBD2 (6 bases). This CDR3 comprises 16 residues. The germline CDR1 and CDR2 sequences are MNHEY and SVGAGI. With 1 base removed from V and 0 bases from J, the gap between germline ends came to 9 bases. The CDR3 reads CASSYWGVPNTGELFF. In DNA, the CDR3 is TGTGCCAGCAGTTACTGGGGGGTACCGAACACCGGGGAGCTGTTTTTT.

This sequence joins TRBV15 and TRBJ2-7; no clear D. Trimming shortened V by 1 base and J by 4 bases, and 14 bases separated the two germline ends. Germline CDR1 and CDR2: LNHNV and YYDKDF (reference sequence). The CDR3 length is 15 residues. The CDR3 coding sequence is TGTGCCACCAGCAGAGCAAGAGAAGGCTTATACGAGCAGTACTTC. Its protein is CATSRAREGLYEQYF.

This clone was seen only once. This chain joins TRBV7-7 and TRBJ2-5; 8 bases match TRBD2. The V gene's germline CDR1 is SSHAT and CDR2 FNYEAQ (reference sequence). The CDR3 has 14 amino acids. Losses at the gene ends were 5 bases for V and 3 bases for J; bases not matched to a gene: 5. CDR3 DNA sequence: TGTGCCAGCAGCGTTAGCGGGGACAAAGAGACCCAGTACTTC. This translates into CASSVSGDKETQYF.

Here the CDR3 DNA reads TGTGCCAGCAGTAGGGGCCAAAACGGTGAGCAGTTCTTC. Translating gives CASSRGQNGEQFF. This chain joins TRBV6-4 and TRBJ2-1; perhaps TRBD1 as D (5 bases). V shed 5 bases and J shed 9 bases, with 14 bases lying between them. There are 13 residues in the CDR3. The germline V gene encodes CDR1 MRHNA and CDR2 SNTAGT.

J is TRBJ2-2 and V is TRBV29-1, with unresolved D. This CDR3 region has 15 residues. Per germline, CDR1 SQVTM and CDR2 ANQGSEA. V lost 6 bases to trimming and J lost 3 bases, with 17 bases between them. The DNA of the CDR3 is TGCAGCGTCAAGACACTACCCCACTACACCGGGGAGCTGTTTTTT. This gives the protein CSVKTLPHYTGELFF.

The chain uses TRBV7-9 and TRBJ2-1, with D unclear. This CDR3 spans 13 amino acids. Germline V CDR1 and CDR2: SEHNR, FQNEAQ (reference sequence). The germline V and J ends were trimmed by 5 bases and 7 bases, with 12 bases remaining between them. The CDR3 reads CASSQGSRNEQFF. The CDR3 nucleotides are TGTGCCAGCAGCCAAGGATCCAGGAATGAGCAGTTCTTC.

The chain links TRBV27 to TRBJ2-1; TRBD1 matches at 9 bases. This CDR3 is built from 15 residues. The junction had 8 bases not matched to a gene; V was cut back by 4 bases and J by 7 bases. Germline CDR1 and CDR2: MNHEY and SMNVEV (reference sequence). This CDR3 is CASSSFGTGSNEQFF. The CDR3 bases are TGTGCCAGCAGTTCATTTGGGACAGGGTCGAATGAGCAGTTCTTC.

The chain combines TRBV7-3 with TRBJ1-2; TRBD1 matches at 9 bases. Trimming cost V 0 bases and J 6 bases; bases outside gene matches: 8. Germline-derived CDR1 and CDR2 are SGHTA and FQGTGA. The CDR3 runs 16 residues. The CDR3 nucleotides are TGTGCCAGCAGCTTAACAGGGACAGGGTCCCTCGATGGCTACACCTTC. Its translation: CASSLTGTGSLDGYTF.

This chain joins TRBV30 and TRBJ1-3, with TRBD1 matching 9 bases. With 0 bases clipped from V and 2 bases from J, the junction kept 8 bases outside the gene matches. The V gene's germline CDR1 is GTSNPN and CDR2 SVGIG (reference sequence). The CDR3 covers 17 residues. The CDR3, as DNA: TGTGCCTGGAGTGTACGTATAACAGGGGGCACTGGAAACACCATATATTTT. Translated, it gives CAWSVRITGGTGNTIYF.

The J gene is TRBJ2-6, the V gene TRBV30; D is possibly TRBD1 (6 bases). V gave up 3 bases and J gave up 2 bases, with 11 bases separating them. CDR1 and CDR2 from the germline V gene are GTSNPN and SVGIG (reference sequence). This CDR3 region has 15 residues. In nucleotides, the CDR3 is TGTGCCTGGAGGGTACAGGGAGCTGGGGCCAACGTCCTGACTTTC. Encoded protein: CAWRVQGAGANVLTF.

This sequence joins TRBV2 and TRBJ2-7, with a tentative D call TRBD1 (5 bases). Trimming took off 4 bases at V and 2 bases at J, with 9 bases between the two ends. CDR3 length equals 13 residues. Germline CDR1 is SNHLY and CDR2 is FYNNEI. CDR3 residues: CASSGQTPYEQYF. The CDR3 DNA is TGTGCCAGCAGTGGACAGACTCCCTACGAGCAGTACTTC.

The chain joins TRBV6-1 to TRBJ2-1; TRBD2 might be the D (6 bases). The CDR3 spans 14 residues. CDR1 is MNHNS, CDR2 SASEGT, per germline. Trimming removed 2 bases at V and 13 bases at J, with 18 bases between. This chain's CDR3 is CASSESRWRAEQFF. CDR3 sequence (DNA): TGTGCCAGCAGTGAATCCCGATGGAGGGCCGAACAGTTCTTC.

The rearrangement links TRBV5-1 to TRBJ1-2; 8 bases match TRBD1. Germline V CDR1 and CDR2: SGHRS, YFSETQ. Losses at the gene ends were 4 bases for V and 7 bases for J; bases not matched to a gene: 9. This CDR3 is built from 14 residues. CDR3 nucleotide sequence: TGCGCCAGCAGCGCTGGACAGGGACATGGTGGCTACACCTTC. This codes for CASSAGQGHGGYTF.

This chain connects TRBV2 to TRBJ2-7; D remains ambiguous. V was clipped by 6 bases and J by 5 bases, with 11 bases between them. CDR3 length equals 12 residues. Per the germline V gene, CDR1 is SNHLY and CDR2 is FYNNEI. This CDR3 reads CASRTPMNEQYF. DNA for the CDR3: TGTGCCAGCAGAACCCCAATGAACGAGCAGTACTTC.

The table lists this clone with a few counts. The V and J genes are TRBV5-1 and TRBJ1-1; D possibly corresponds to TRBD1 (6 bases). The CDR3 is 15 residues long. Germline CDR1 and CDR2: SGHRS and YFSETQ. Deletions cut 1 base from V and 3 bases from J, with 13 bases between. In DNA form, the CDR3 reads TGCGCCAGCAGCTTGTGGGGCAGGGGAGACACTGAAGCTTTCTTT. This gives the protein CASSLWGRGDTEAFF.

The V and J genes are TRBV7-2 and TRBJ1-1; D ambiguous. CDR1 is SGHTA, CDR2 FQGNSA, per germline. CDR3 size: 13 residues. The germline V and J ends were trimmed by 4 bases and 6 bases, with 12 bases remaining between them. CDR3 sequence: CASSYIIISEAFF. The CDR3 DNA reads as TGTGCCAGCAGCTATATAATTATCTCTGAAGCTTTCTTT.

V usage is TRBV5-4 and J usage is TRBJ2-5; D uncertain. Per the germline V gene, CDR1 is SGHNT and CDR2 is YYREEE (reference sequence). This CDR3 has 11 residues. V lost 2 bases to trimming and J lost 1 base, with 0 bases between them. The CDR3 coding sequence is TGTGCCAGCAGCTTCCAAGAGACCCAGTACTTC. It yields the protein CASSFQETQYF.

The chain couples TRBV5-5 to TRBJ2-1, with 9 positions matching TRBD2. Germline CDR1 SGHKS, CDR2 YYEKEE (reference sequence). J lost 2 bases, V lost 0 bases, and 3 bases had no gene match. The CDR3 is 16 residues long. The CDR3 is CASSLEASGTYNEQFF. The CDR3 DNA follows: TGTGCCAGCAGCTTGGAGGCTAGCGGGACCTACAATGAGCAGTTCTTC.

The chain couples TRBV6-1 to TRBJ1-4; tentatively, D is TRBD1 (5 bases). The CDR3 spans 19 residues. Between the trimmed V and J ends, which lost 0 bases and 1 base, there was a span of 18 bases. CDR1 MNHNS and CDR2 SASEGT come from the germline V gene. This CDR3 is CASSEAQTAIYLTNEKLFF. In DNA form, the CDR3 reads TGTGCCAGCAGTGAAGCCCAGACAGCCATCTACTTAACTAATGAAAAACTGTTTTTT.

V is TRBV19 and J is TRBJ2-1; 11 nucleotides align to TRBD2. V was clipped by 6 bases and J by 9 bases; unmatched bases: 10. This CDR3 has 15 residues. Germline CDR1 LNHDA, CDR2 SQIVND (reference sequence). CDR3 region: CASRDHSGGAFEQFF. The CDR3 bases are TGTGCCAGTAGGGATCATAGCGGGGGGGCCTTTGAGCAGTTCTTC.

This rearrangement joins TRBV9 to TRBJ1-2; D gene uncertain. The CDR3 is 16 residues long. V was shortened by 2 bases and J by 4 bases, with 18 bases between the two germline ends. CDR1 and CDR2 from the germline V gene are SGDLS and YYNGEE. CDR3 loop: CASSVIPPDLSYGYTF. The CDR3 DNA follows: TGTGCCAGCAGCGTCATTCCCCCGGACCTCAGCTATGGCTACACCTTC.